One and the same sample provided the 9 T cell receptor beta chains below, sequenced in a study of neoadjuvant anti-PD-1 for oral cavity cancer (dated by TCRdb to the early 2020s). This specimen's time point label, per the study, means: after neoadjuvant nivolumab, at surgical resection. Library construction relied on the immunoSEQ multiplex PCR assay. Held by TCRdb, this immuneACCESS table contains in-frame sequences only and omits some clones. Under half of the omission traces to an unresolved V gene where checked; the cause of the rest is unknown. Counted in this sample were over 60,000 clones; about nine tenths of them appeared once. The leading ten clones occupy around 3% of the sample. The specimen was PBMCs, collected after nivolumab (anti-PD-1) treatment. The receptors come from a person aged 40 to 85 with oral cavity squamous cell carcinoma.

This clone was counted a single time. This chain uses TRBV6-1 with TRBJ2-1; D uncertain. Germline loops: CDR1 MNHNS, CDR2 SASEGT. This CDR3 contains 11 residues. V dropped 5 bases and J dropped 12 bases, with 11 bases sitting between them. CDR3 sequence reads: CASSPWVRQFF. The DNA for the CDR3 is TGTGCCAGCAGTCCCTGGGTGCGGCAGTTCTTC.

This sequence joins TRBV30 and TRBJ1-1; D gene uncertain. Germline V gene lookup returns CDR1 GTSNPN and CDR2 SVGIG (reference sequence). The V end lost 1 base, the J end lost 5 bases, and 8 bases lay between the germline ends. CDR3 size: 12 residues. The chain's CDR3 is CAWSDSGTEAFF. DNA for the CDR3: TGTGCCTGGAGTGATAGTGGAACTGAAGCTTTCTTT.

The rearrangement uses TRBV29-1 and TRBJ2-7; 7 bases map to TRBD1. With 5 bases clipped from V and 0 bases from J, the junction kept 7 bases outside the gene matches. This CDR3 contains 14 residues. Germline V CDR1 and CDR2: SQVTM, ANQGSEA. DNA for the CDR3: TGCAGCGTTCGAGAGACAGGGCTCTCCTACGAGCAGTACTTC. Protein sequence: CSVRETGLSYEQYF.

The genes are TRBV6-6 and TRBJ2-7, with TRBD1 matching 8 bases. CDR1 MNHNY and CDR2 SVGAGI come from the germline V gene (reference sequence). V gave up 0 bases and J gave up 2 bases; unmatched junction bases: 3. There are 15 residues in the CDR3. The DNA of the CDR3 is TGTGCCAGCAGTTACTCCAGGGGGCGCACCTACGAGCAGTACTTC. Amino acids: CASSYSRGRTYEQYF.

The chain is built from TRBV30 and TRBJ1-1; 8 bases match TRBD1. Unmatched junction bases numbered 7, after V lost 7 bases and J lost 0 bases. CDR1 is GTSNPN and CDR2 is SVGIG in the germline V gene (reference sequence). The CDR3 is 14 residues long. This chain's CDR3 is CASDRGGMNTEAFF. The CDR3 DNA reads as TGTGCCTCTGACAGGGGCGGGATGAACACTGAAGCTTTCTTT.

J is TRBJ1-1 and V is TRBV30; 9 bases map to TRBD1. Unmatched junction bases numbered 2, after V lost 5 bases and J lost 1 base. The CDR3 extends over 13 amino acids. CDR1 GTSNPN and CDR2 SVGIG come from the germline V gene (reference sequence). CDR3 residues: CAWGGQGNTEAFF. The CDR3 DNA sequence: TGTGCCTGGGGGGGACAGGGGAACACTGAAGCTTTCTTT.

The CDR3 bases are TGCAGCGTGGGATTCTCGGGGACAGGGGGATACTCTGGAAACACCATATATTTT. It encodes CSVGFSGTGGYSGNTIYF. The rearrangement joins TRBV29-1 to TRBJ1-3; 11 nucleotides agree with TRBD1. With V trimmed by 6 bases and J by 0 bases, 13 bases remained unmatched. Germline-derived CDR1 and CDR2 are SQVTM and ANQGSEA. The CDR3 extends over 18 amino acids.

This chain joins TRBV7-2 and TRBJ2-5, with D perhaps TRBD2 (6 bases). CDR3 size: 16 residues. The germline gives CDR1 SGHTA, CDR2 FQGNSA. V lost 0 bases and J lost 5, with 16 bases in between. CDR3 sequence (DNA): TGTGCCAGCAGCTTAGCTCGGGGGAGCGGTGGGGAGACCCAGTACTTC. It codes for CASSLARGSGGETQYF.

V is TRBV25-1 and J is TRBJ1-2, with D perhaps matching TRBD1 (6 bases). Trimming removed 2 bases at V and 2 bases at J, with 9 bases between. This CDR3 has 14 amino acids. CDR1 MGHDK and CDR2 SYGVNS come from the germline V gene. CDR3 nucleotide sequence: TGTGCCAGCAGTGAAGGGGGCGGCAACTATGGCTACACCTTC. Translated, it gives CASSEGGGNYGYTF.